The sequence of this T cell receptor beta chain was determined in a study of siplizumab effects on memory and regulatory T cells. General study points: Most proliferating CD4+ or CD8+ clones, roughly 80-96%, had no naive or memory assignment.

Notes on this clone: Its antigen is not known.

Coculturing was carried out on the mixed lymphocyte reaction cells. It lasted under seven days and was done at 37°C. Sequenced by immunoSEQ multiplex PCR; TCRdb stores in-frame clones only, minus some. Of 9,000 to 13,000 clones listed, about 46% are singletons. Germline trimming cut 8 bases from V and 4 bases from J; bases unmatched to any gene: 14. Germline V gene lookup returns CDR1 LGHNA and CDR2 YNFKEQ. CDR3 length equals 16 residues. Sequencing used CFSE-low (dividing) CD8+ T cells sorted from an allogeneic mixed lymphocyte reaction. The clonotype originates from a human donor in good health; the cells came from an allogeneic mixed lymphocyte reaction. The rearrangement joins TRBV4-2 to TRBJ2-1; 7 bases line up with TRBD2. The CDR3, as DNA: TGTGCCAGCTCCCCCACGGGTGGGACTACATACAATGAGCAGTTCTTC. Encoded protein: CASSPTGGTTYNEQFF.